The clone carrying this T cell receptor beta chain was picked up many times. Antigen unknown. Tregs were sorted as CD4+CD25+CD127-/low cells. Whole-study findings and limits: The larger-cohort validation was restricted to a single TCR beta V-J rearrangement rather than whole repertoires. Tumor-infiltrating Treg TCR alpha and beta sequences overlapped most with tumor naive CD4+ T cells, then blood naive. In terms of TCR gene usage, tumor memory CD4+ T cells clustered together with blood and lymph node memory CD4+ cells, as well as with lymph node naive CD4+ cells.

Germline loops: CDR1 LNHNV, CDR2 YYDKDF (reference sequence). The CDR3 length is 13 residues. V shed 1 base and J shed 7 bases, with 7 bases lying between them. Constant-region reverse primers amplified full-length variable regions, followed by semi-nested Nested Universal Primer A PCR. TCRdb called the 5' RACE reads again in MiXCR, with one record for every CDR3 protein. The table includes under 45,000 distinct CDR3 sequences, less than 25% detected once. Sequencing was done on a sample of Tregs sorted from blood. The receptor's source is a female donor with breast cancer. The V call is TRBV15, the J call TRBJ1-4; no reliable D call. DNA for the CDR3: TGTGCCACCAGCAGAGGTTCAGGTGAAAAACTGTTTTTT. Its protein is CATSRGSGEKLFF. Supplemented by reference TRBV15 and TRBJ1-4, the full variable domain reads DAMVIQNPRYQVTQFGKPVTLSCSQTLNHNVMYWYQQKSSQAPKLLFHYYDKDFNNEADTPDNFQSRRPNTSFCFLDIRSPGLGDTAMYLCATSRGSGEKLFFGSGTQLSVL.